A single sample is the source of the 16 T cell receptor beta chains below, sequenced in a study of T cells in women clearing cervical HPV infection. Assay: immunoSEQ multiplex PCR; the TCRdb copy retains only in-frame clones and omits some. Its clone listing holds more than 20,000 clones. The sample was blood buffy coat. The receptors come from a woman aged 18 to 69 with a cervical HPV16 infection that either progressed to CIN3+ or cleared (not recorded which).

Comments on this clone: The CDR3 end is not reached by the read, which stops 3 residues before it; the germline J gene fills it in. This chain connects TRBV19 to TRBJ1-5; TRBD1 is a possible D gene (6 bases). Trimming took off 3 bases at V and 7 bases at J, with 13 bases between the two ends. This CDR3 has 14 residues. Germline V gene lookup returns CDR1 LNHDA and CDR2 SQIVND (reference sequence). The part of the CDR3 DNA that was read is TGTGCCAGTAGTATTACGGGGGGGCGGCAGCCC. This sequence encodes CASSITGGRQP. In full, the CDR3 reads CASSITGGRQPQHF.

As concerns this clone: The read ends 3 residues shy of where the CDR3 ends; the end is completed using the germline J gene. The rearrangement links TRBV7-9 to TRBJ2-7, with 7 bases matching TRBD1. This CDR3 comprises 14 residues. From germline, CDR1 is SEHNR and CDR2 FQNEAQ (reference sequence). V shed 5 bases and J 5 bases; nucleotides not matched to a gene: 9. CDR3 DNA, as far as it was read: TGTGCCAGCAGCACCGACAGGGTCCCCGACGAG. This sequence encodes CASSTDRVPDE. The entire CDR3 protein reads CASSTDRVPDEQYF.

In the case of this clone: The DNA ends 3 residues before the CDR3 does, and the rest of the CDR3 is filled in from the germline J gene. V is TRBV14 and J is TRBJ1-5; no firm D call. The CDR3 has 18 residues. The germline V and J ends were trimmed by 8 bases and 1 base, with 24 bases remaining between them. Germline CDR1 is SGHDN and CDR2 is FVKESK. CDR3 sequence reads: CASPPGAGARVSNQPQHF. The CDR3 DNA, read in part, is TGTGCCAGCCCCCCTGGAGCAGGCGCCCGAGTCAGCAATCAGCCC.

As for this clone: The read is 3 residues too short to cover the CDR3 end, so that end is filled in from the germline J gene. The gene calls are TRBV19 and TRBJ2-3, with TRBD2 as a possible D gene (6 bases). V was pared by 3 bases and J by 2 bases, with 9 bases between. Per germline, CDR1 LNHDA and CDR2 SQIVND (reference sequence). CDR3 length: 14 amino acids. CDR3 amino acids: CASSMRTTTDTQYF. The covered CDR3 bases are TGTGCCAGTAGTATGCGGACTACCACAGATACG.

Worth noting for this clone: The read finishes 3 residues shy of the CDR3 end, and the germline J gene is used to complete it. This chain connects TRBV7-9 to TRBJ1-2; 7 bases line up with TRBD1. Germline V lookup: CDR1 SEHNR, CDR2 FQNEAQ (reference sequence). V was pared by 0 bases and J by 7 bases, with 5 bases of the junction left unmatched. CDR3 length: 14 amino acids. The CDR3 sequence is CASSLAGTAGGYTF. The CDR3 bases that were read are TGTGCCAGCAGCTTAGCCGGGACAGCCGGTGGC.

A note on this clone: The read halts 3 residues ahead of the CDR3 end, with the missing end drawn from the germline J gene. This sequence joins TRBV5-6 and TRBJ2-3; D gene unclear. The CDR3 runs to 13 residues. Trimming removed 3 bases at V and 2 bases at J, with 7 bases between. Germline values: CDR1 SGHDT, CDR2 YYEEEE. Incomplete CDR3 DNA: TGTGCCAGCAGCTCCCTAGACACAGATACG. Amino acids: CASSSLDTDT. The whole CDR3 reads CASSSLDTDTQYF.

Incomplete CDR3 DNA: TGTGCCAGCAGCTCCGGGACAGTTGAAAAA. This encodes CASSSGTVEK. The CDR3 in full is CASSSGTVEKLFF. This chain uses TRBV6-2 or TRBV6-3 with TRBJ1-4, with 7 nucleotides matching TRBD1. Read sequence stops 3 residues before the CDR3 end, and the germline J gene provides the missing end. The CDR3 runs 13 residues. Trimming removed 6 bases from V and 7 bases from J; junction bases left unmatched: 5. CDR1 is MNHEY and CDR2 is SVGEGT in the germline V gene.

Points on this clone: The CDR3 goes on 3 residues after the read ends, and that part is filled in from the germline J gene. The V and J genes are TRBV20-1 and TRBJ2-7, with TRBD2 matching over 7 bases. The V segment lost 1 base and the J segment 0 bases; nucleotides outside the gene matches: 3. CDR1 DFQATT and CDR2 SNEGSKA come from the germline V gene (reference sequence). The CDR3 has 14 amino acids. The sequenced CDR3 bases are TGCAGTGCTAGAGTTAGCGGGTTCTCCTACGAG. Its translation is CSARVSGFSYE. The entire CDR3 sequence reads CSARVSGFSYEQYF.

About this clone: The read ends 3 residues early relative to the CDR3; the germline J gene fills the gap. The rearrangement uses TRBV2 and TRBJ1-1; D might be TRBD1 (6 bases). Trimming removed 9 bases at V and 3 bases at J, with 17 bases between. The CDR3 has 14 amino acids. CDR1 is SNHLY, CDR2 FYNNEI, per germline. The CDR3 DNA, read in part, is TGTGCCAGAGATACAACAGGGTCCTACACTGAA. Amino acids: CARDTTGSYTE. The CDR3, in full, reads CARDTTGSYTEAFF.

With regard to this clone: The CDR3 end is not reached by the read, which stops 3 residues before it; the germline J gene fills it in. The gene calls are TRBV20-1 and TRBJ2-1, with 7 bases aligning to TRBD1. CDR1 DFQATT and CDR2 SNEGSKA come from the germline V gene (reference sequence). CDR3 length: 15 amino acids. V trimming: 0 bases; J trimming: 9 bases; junction bases outside the gene matches: 11. CDR3 in amino acids: CSAREPGQRGGEQFF. The sequenced part of the CDR3 DNA is TGCAGTGCTAGAGAGCCGGGACAGAGAGGGGGTGAG.

With regard to this clone: The sequence runs out 3 residues before the end of the CDR3; the remainder is reconstructed from the germline J gene. The J gene is TRBJ2-3, the V gene TRBV20-1; 9 bases line up with TRBD2. Germline V CDR1 and CDR2: DFQATT, SNEGSKA (reference sequence). J was trimmed by 4 bases and V by 0 bases; bases with no gene match: 2. There are 14 residues in the CDR3. The CDR3 is CSARDAGGSDTQYF. The CDR3 DNA, read in part, is TGCAGTGCTAGAGACGCGGGAGGGTCAGATACG.

Of note for this clone: Sequencing ends 3 residues short of the CDR3 end; the germline J gene provides the rest. This chain connects TRBV7-9 to TRBJ1-1; D gene unclear. The CDR3 covers 14 residues. From germline, CDR1 is SEHNR and CDR2 FQNEAQ (reference sequence). V lost 2 bases to trimming and J lost 7 bases, with 14 bases between them. CDR3 residues: CASSLSQSDYEAFF. The part of the CDR3 DNA that was read is TGTGCCAGCAGCTTATCTCAATCGGACTATGAA.

Of note for this clone: The read terminates 3 residues ahead of where the CDR3 ends, so the germline J gene completes it. V and J are TRBV7-2 and TRBJ1-2; a weak D match, TRBD1 (6 bases). CDR1 is SGHTA, CDR2 FQGNSA, per germline. The CDR3 sequence is 14 residues long. CDR3 DNA (partial): TGTGCCAGCAGCTTAACACAGGGTCCCTACGAC. It encodes CASSLTQGPYD. The CDR3, in full, reads CASSLTQGPYDYTF.

A remark on this clone: The read stops 3 residues short of the end of the CDR3; the missing end is completed from the germline J gene. The rearrangement uses TRBV5-1 and TRBJ2-6; D gene unclear. V lost 2 bases and J 2 bases, leaving 5 bases between the germline ends. Germline CDR1 and CDR2: SGHRS and YFSETQ. The CDR3 consists of 14 residues. CDR3 loop: CASSLSTGANVLTF. CDR3 bases read: TGCGCCAGCAGCTTAAGCACTGGGGCCAACGTC. Combining the CDR3 with reference TRBV5-1 and TRBJ2-6 gives the whole variable domain KAGVTQTPRYLIKTRGQQVTLSCSPISGHRSVSWYQQTPGQGLQFLFEYFSETQRNKGNFPGRFSGRQFSNSRSEMNVSTLELGDSALYLCASSLSTGANVLTFGAGSRLTVL.

As concerns this clone: Sequencing ends 3 residues short of the CDR3 end; the germline J gene provides the rest. This sequence joins TRBV7-9 and TRBJ1-1; D possibly corresponds to TRBD1 (5 bases). Germline V gene sequence: CDR1 SEHNR, CDR2 FQNEAQ (reference sequence). Trimming removed 5 bases from V and 0 bases from J, with 13 bases in between. This CDR3 is 15 amino acids long. The covered CDR3 bases are TGTGCCAGCAGCCACCCGGAGGGGCTGAACACTGAA. This codes for CASSHPEGLNTE. The CDR3, in full, reads CASSHPEGLNTEAFF. Together with reference TRBV7-9 and TRBJ1-1, the CDR3 gives the full variable domain: DTGVSQNPRHKITKRGQNVTFRCDPISEHNRLYWYRQTLGQGPEFLTYFQNEAQLEKSRLLSDRFSAERPKGSFSTLEIQRTEQGDSAMYLCASSHPEGLNTEAFFGQGTRLTVV.

CDR3 protein: CASSFTGYQETQYF. The CDR3 bases that were read are TGTGCCAGTAGTTTCACAGGGTACCAAGAGACC. The chain joins TRBV19 to TRBJ2-5; tentatively, D is TRBD1 (6 bases). With the read ending 3 residues before the CDR3 end, the germline J gene is used to fill in that end. Germline V gives CDR1 LNHDA, CDR2 SQIVND (reference sequence). With 5 bases removed from V and 0 bases from J, the gap between germline ends came to 10 bases. The CDR3 loop spans 14 amino acids.